The T cell receptor beta chain described here comes from a study of blood T cell repertoires in COVID-19. Looking at the study overall: The United States, Italy and Spain supplied acute and convalescent COVID-19 samples. T cells, B-cell-depleted T cells, or PBMCs supplied cDNA or gDNA.

Original analysis: By means of reference gene primer amplification, nucleated cell counts were estimated. Clones were sequenced by immunoSEQ multiplex PCR, and TCRdb holds only the in-frame ones, with some missing. That table furnishes V, J and clone size, whereas the DNA furnished D and trimming. The table includes 310,000 or so clones, about nine tenths detected once. The sequence derives from a woman between 45 and 65 years old who had recovered from COVID-19. Sequenced: peripheral blood.

Written as DNA, the CDR3 is TGTGCCAGCAGTGGGACAGCCTGGATGGCGAACACCGGGGAGCTGTTTTTT. It is translated as CASSGTAWMANTGELFF. The chain links TRBV28 to TRBJ2-2; 7 bases are shared with TRBD1. Germline values: CDR1 MDHEN, CDR2 SYDVKM. The CDR3 contains 17 residues. V trimming: 5 bases; J trimming: 0 bases; junction bases outside the gene matches: 9.